The source of this T cell receptor (beta chain) is a study of T cell changes during pregnancy in multiple sclerosis. Clones were sequenced by immunoSEQ multiplex PCR, and TCRdb holds only the in-frame ones, with some missing. The table lists about 52,000 clones, almost 95% of them singletons, with under 0.95% in the top ten. This CDR3 has 16 amino acids. Losses at the gene ends were 5 bases for V and 10 bases for J; bases not matched to a gene: 17. Per the germline V gene, CDR1 is SGHTA and CDR2 is FQGNSA. The TCR originated in a female donor with multiple sclerosis, enrolled in a pregnancy study. This material consisted of CD4+ T cells from peripheral blood mononuclear cells, taken in the third trimester of pregnancy. The rearrangement uses TRBV7-2 and TRBJ2-5; 9 positions agree with TRBD2. The CDR3 loop reads CASSPRGRGGPRIQYF. In DNA form, the CDR3 reads TGTGCCAGCAGCCCTAGGGGGCGGGGGGGGCCCCGGATCCAGTACTTC.